What follows are 31 T cell receptor beta chains derived from one specimen sequenced in a study of CD8 T cells in ankylosing spondylitis. MiXCR, run by TCRdb on the 5' RACE reads, gives a single entry per CDR3 protein. The sample lists some 330,000 distinct CDR3 sequences, under 8.5% occurring once. Findings and caveats of the study: The study identified a TCR beta motif of roughly eight highly homologous variants that appeared characteristic of ankylosing spondylitis blood.

No antigen has been identified for these receptors. The sequenced sample consisted of blood, either unsorted or a sorted T cell fraction (not recorded which). The source of these receptors is a male donor with ankylosing spondylitis.

This chain links TRBV4-3 with TRBJ1-5; no definite D call. V was pared by 0 bases and J by 7 bases, with 7 bases between. The germline V gene encodes CDR1 LGHNA and CDR2 YSLEER. The CDR3 covers 13 residues. CDR3 bases: TGCGCCAGCAGCCAAGATCGGGAACAGCCCCAGCATTTT. Amino acids: CASSQDREQPQHF.

The CDR3 nucleotides are TGCAGTGCTACCCAGGGACCGGTCTACAATGAGCAGTTCTTC. The encoded protein is CSATQGPVYNEQFF. The chain has TRBV20-1 and TRBJ2-1; D may correspond to TRBD1 or TRBD2 (5 bases each). The CDR3 totals 14 residues. Germline lookup yields CDR1 DFQATT and CDR2 SNEGSKA (reference sequence). V was trimmed by 4 bases and J by 3 bases, leaving 13 bases between them.

This clonotype was found many times. The chain is built from TRBV20-1 and TRBJ2-5; no clear D gene. Germline lookup yields CDR1 DFQATT and CDR2 SNEGSKA (reference sequence). V lost 6 bases and J 5 bases, leaving 13 bases between the germline ends. The CDR3 contains 12 residues. The CDR3 region is CSADSVGETQYF. The CDR3 DNA reads TGCAGTGCCGACTCGGTCGGGGAGACCCAGTACTTC.

The chain is built from TRBV7-9 and TRBJ2-1; 8 positions match TRBD2. V was pared by 10 bases and J by 12 bases, with 14 bases of the junction left unmatched. The CDR3 loop spans 13 amino acids. The germline V gene encodes CDR1 SEHNR and CDR2 FQNEAQ (reference sequence). The chain's CDR3 is CANPGGGPPGQFF. CDR3 DNA sequence: TGTGCCAACCCCGGGGGGGGGCCCCCCGGGCAGTTCTTC.

In its sample, this clonotype was seen many times. The rearrangement links TRBV19 to TRBJ1-1; 9 nucleotides agree with TRBD1. The CDR3 extends over 15 amino acids. J gave up 6 bases and V 4 bases, and 9 bases lay outside the gene matches. The germline V gene has CDR1 LNHDA and CDR2 SQIVND (reference sequence). This chain's CDR3 is CASSNRQGGFAEAFF. The DNA for the CDR3 is TGTGCCAGTAGTAATCGACAGGGGGGTTTCGCTGAAGCTTTCTTT.

J is TRBJ2-5 and V is TRBV28; D unclear. CDR1 is MDHEN and CDR2 is SYDVKM in the germline V gene. This CDR3 has 14 residues. The V gene lost 0 bases and the J gene lost 0 bases, with 5 bases spanning the gap. The CDR3 here is CASSLWADQETQYF. The CDR3, as DNA: TGTGCCAGCAGTTTATGGGCAGACCAAGAGACCCAGTACTTC.

This clonotype appeared a few times. The V gene is TRBV7-9, the J gene TRBJ2-1; 8 bases fit TRBD2. J lost 6 bases, V lost 2 bases, and 3 bases had no gene match. This CDR3 comprises 14 residues. Germline CDR1 reads SEHNR; CDR2 reads FQNEAQ (reference sequence). The DNA of the CDR3 is TGTGCCAGCAGCTTAACGGGGGGGGCCAATGAGCAGTTCTTC. Residues: CASSLTGGANEQFF.

This clonotype was recorded a few times. The V call is TRBV4-1, the J call TRBJ1-1, with D uncertain. This CDR3 spans 14 amino acids. V was clipped by 1 base and J by 2 bases, with 8 bases between them. Germline V lookup: CDR1 MGHRA, CDR2 YSYEKL. CDR3 sequence (DNA): TGCGCCAGCAGCCAAGGAGGGCGTAACACTGAAGCTTTCTTT. Amino acid sequence: CASSQGGRNTEAFF.

This clonotype appeared a few times. This rearrangement joins TRBV7-9 to TRBJ2-3; 11 bases align to TRBD2. Germline assignment: CDR1 SEHNR and CDR2 FQNEAQ (reference sequence). The CDR3 has 17 amino acids. The trim removed 3 bases at V and 4 bases at J, leaving 9 bases unmatched. The CDR3 region is CASSFRFTSGSADTQYF. In DNA form, the CDR3 reads TGTGCCAGCAGCTTTAGGTTCACTAGCGGGAGCGCAGATACGCAGTATTTT.

This clonotype has a count of ten or more. A junction end diverges from the germline sequence, so it may reflect a read error. The gene calls are TRBV12-3 or TRBV12-4 and TRBJ2-2; 8 positions agree with TRBD2. This CDR3 contains 15 residues. In nucleotides, the CDR3 is TGTGCCAGCAGTCTAGCGGGTGTAGCCACCGGGGAGCTGTTTTTT. This gives the protein CASSLAGVATGELFF.

The chain uses TRBV7-2 and TRBJ2-1; D may be TRBD2 (5 bases). The germline V and J ends were trimmed by 4 bases and 0 bases, with 13 bases remaining between them. This CDR3 comprises 16 residues. CDR1 is SGHTA, CDR2 FQGNSA, per germline. For the CDR3, the DNA is TGTGCCAGCAGCTCCCCCGGCGGGCACTCCTACAATGAGCAGTTCTTC. Its translation: CASSSPGGHSYNEQFF.

This chain uses TRBV20-1 with TRBJ1-4; perhaps TRBD1 as D (5 bases). CDR3 length: 13 amino acids. V was pared by 5 bases and J by 7 bases, with 14 bases between. Germline CDR1 is DFQATT and CDR2 is SNEGSKA (reference sequence). The CDR3 loop reads CSAPWAGGEKLFF. The CDR3, as DNA: TGCAGTGCTCCTTGGGCCGGGGGTGAAAAACTGTTTTTT.

In its sample, this clonotype was seen many times. The chain links TRBV7-2 to TRBJ2-5; the match to TRBD2 covers 7 bases. The CDR3 covers 15 residues. Trimming removed 1 base from V and 2 bases from J; junction bases left unmatched: 4. Germline lookup yields CDR1 SGHTA and CDR2 FQGNSA. The CDR3 sequence: CASSLVLAQQETQYF. In DNA form, the CDR3 reads TGTGCCAGCAGCTTAGTACTAGCGCAACAAGAGACCCAGTACTTC.

This clonotype was seen a handful of times. Germline is not matched at one junction end, which may reflect a read error. The V and J genes are TRBV20-1 and TRBJ2-1; 10 bases line up with TRBD1. The CDR3 contains 12 residues. Looked up from germline, CDR1 is DFQATT and CDR2 is SNEGSKA (reference sequence). The CDR3 spells CGGQGLHNEQFF. The CDR3 DNA reads TGTGGGGGACAGGGGCTCCACAATGAGCAGTTCTTC.

CDR3 in DNA: TGTGCCAGCAGGGCCGCTTCTTACTATGGCTACACCTTC. Amino acids: CASRAASYYGYTF. V usage is TRBV2 and J usage is TRBJ1-2; D not resolved. The germline V gene encodes CDR1 SNHLY and CDR2 FYNNEI. The CDR3 is 13 residues long. V shed 6 bases and J shed 3 bases, with 11 bases lying between them.

This clonotype was counted between two and nine times. The CDR3 sequence is CSVSTQGTRGDTQYF. The CDR3 DNA is TGCAGCGTTTCCACACAGGGAACCCGGGGTGATACGCAGTATTTT. This rearrangement joins TRBV29-1 to TRBJ2-3, with D possibly TRBD1 on 6 matching bases. Trimming removed 5 bases at V and 6 bases at J, with 21 bases between. Per germline, CDR1 SQVTM and CDR2 ANQGSEA. This CDR3 comprises 15 residues.

This clonotype was seen a few times. The genes are TRBV20-1 and TRBJ2-1; 9 nucleotides line up with TRBD2. Germline trimming cut 5 bases from V and 7 bases from J; bases unmatched to any gene: 9. The germline gives CDR1 DFQATT, CDR2 SNEGSKA (reference sequence). The CDR3 has 14 residues. CDR3 sequence: CSALAGVDRNEQFF. The DNA of the CDR3 is TGCAGTGCTTTAGCGGGAGTTGATAGGAATGAGCAGTTCTTC.

A few counts support this clonotype. V and J are TRBV6-5 and TRBJ1-5, with D possibly TRBD1 on 5 matching bases. Trimming cost V 0 bases and J 9 bases, with 12 bases left between them. The CDR3 is 14 amino acids. Germline CDR1 reads MNHEY; CDR2 reads SVGAGI. The CDR3 DNA reads as TGTGCCAGCAGTTACTCGATTGGGACGTTGCCCCAGCATTTT. Protein sequence: CASSYSIGTLPQHF.

The chain combines TRBV18 with TRBJ2-1; possible D gene TRBD2, 6 bases. Germline loops: CDR1 KGHSH, CDR2 LQKENI. The germline V and J ends were trimmed by 2 bases and 6 bases, with 14 bases remaining between them. The CDR3 sequence is 15 residues long. CDR3 in amino acids: CASSPGGVDRNEQFF. In DNA form, the CDR3 reads TGTGCCAGCTCACCAGGAGGGGTAGACCGCAATGAGCAGTTCTTC.

The chain combines TRBV4-3 with TRBJ2-3; 7 positions match TRBD2. The CDR3 length is 16 residues. Germline V gene lookup returns CDR1 LGHNA and CDR2 YSLEER. Germline trimming cut 0 bases from V and 6 bases from J; bases unmatched to any gene: 9. In DNA form, the CDR3 reads TGCGCCAGCAGCCAAGATCCAGCGGGACCGTGGGATACGCAGTATTTT. It encodes CASSQDPAGPWDTQYF.

This sequence joins TRBV29-1 and TRBJ2-7, with D possibly TRBD2 on 6 matching bases. Germline CDR1 reads SQVTM; CDR2 reads ANQGSEA. V dropped 7 bases and J dropped 3 bases, with 13 bases sitting between them. The CDR3 sequence is 12 residues long. The CDR3 reads CSGRDGFYEQYF. The CDR3 DNA reads as TGCAGCGGGAGGGACGGATTCTACGAGCAGTACTTC.

The chain recombines TRBV5-1 with TRBJ2-2; maybe TRBD2 (6 bases). CDR1 and CDR2 from the germline V gene are SGHRS and YFSETQ. V was clipped by 4 bases and J by 5 bases, with 18 bases between them. The CDR3 loop spans 16 amino acids. The CDR3 nucleotides read TGCGCCAGCAGCCATTTCGGAGGGGTAGGGACCGGGGAGCTGTTTTTT. Translated: CASSHFGGVGTGELFF. Drawing the rest from reference TRBV5-1 and TRBJ2-2, the complete variable domain is KAGVTQTPRYLIKTRGQQVTLSCSPISGHRSVSWYQQTPGQGLQFLFEYFSETQRNKGNFPGRFSGRQFSNSRSEMNVSTLELGDSALYLCASSHFGGVGTGELFFGEGSRLTVL.

This clonotype was counted many times. The V gene is TRBV29-1, the J gene TRBJ2-7; maybe TRBD2 (6 bases). V lost 5 bases and J 1 base, leaving 12 bases between the germline ends. The CDR3 length is 13 residues. Germline V lookup: CDR1 SQVTM, CDR2 ANQGSEA. This CDR3 reads CSVCPSGSYEQYF. The CDR3 bases are TGCAGCGTTTGTCCCAGCGGGTCCTACGAGCAGTACTTC.

The chain employs TRBV29-1 and TRBJ1-2, with D maybe TRBD1 (5 bases). Germline CDR1 reads SQVTM; CDR2 reads ANQGSEA. The CDR3 covers 13 residues. Trimming stripped 7 bases from V and 8 bases from J, with 20 bases between. In DNA form, the CDR3 reads TGCAGCGCGAACCAGGCAGGGCTTCGGGGCTACACCTTC. The encoded protein is CSANQAGLRGYTF.

This clonotype was detected ten times or more. This chain links TRBV5-1 with TRBJ2-1, with 9 bases that match TRBD2. Losses at the gene ends were 4 bases for V and 5 bases for J; bases not matched to a gene: 4. Germline CDR1 reads SGHRS; CDR2 reads YFSETQ. This CDR3 is built from 14 residues. CDR3 in amino acids: CASSRSGGNNEQFF. The CDR3 coding sequence is TGCGCCAGCAGCCGTAGCGGGGGCAACAATGAGCAGTTCTTC.

V is TRBV21-1 and J is TRBJ2-3; the table calls TRBD1, which could not be checked here. TRBV21-1 is assigned pseudogene status. The CDR3 is 14 residues long. In DNA form, the CDR3 reads TGTGCCAGTGCATCGGTGGGGGGCACAGATACGCAGTATTTT. It translates to CASASVGGTDTQYF.

CDR3 protein: CASSSSGTGGREQYF. In DNA form, the CDR3 reads TGTGCCAGCAGTTCCTCCGGGACAGGGGGTAGGGAGCAGTACTTC. The chain employs TRBV12-3 or TRBV12-4 and TRBJ2-7; 11 nucleotides match TRBD1. With 4 bases clipped from V and 7 bases from J, the junction kept 9 bases outside the gene matches. The CDR3 is 15 amino acids.

The V gene is TRBV6-2 or TRBV6-3, the J gene TRBJ2-5, with 9 nucleotides matching TRBD2. Unmatched junction bases numbered 6, after V lost 5 bases and J lost 2 bases. The CDR3 runs to 15 residues. Germline CDR1 MNHEY, CDR2 SVGEGT. The CDR3 here is CASSRAGGLQETQYF. The CDR3 coding sequence is TGTGCCAGCAGTCGGGCGGGAGGGTTGCAAGAGACCCAGTACTTC.

This clonotype was picked up a small number of times. V usage is TRBV14 and J usage is TRBJ1-1; D is unresolved. Per the germline V gene, CDR1 is SGHDN and CDR2 is FVKESK. This CDR3 has 14 residues. The V end lost 1 base, the J end lost 1 base, and 7 bases lay between the germline ends. The CDR3, as DNA: TGTGCCAGCAGCCAAGTAAACACGAACACTGAAGCTTTCTTT. This codes for CASSQVNTNTEAFF.

This clonotype showed up many times. The chain carries TRBV5-1 and TRBJ2-1; 8 bases match TRBD2. The CDR3 covers 15 residues. From germline, CDR1 is SGHRS and CDR2 YFSETQ. The V and J ends lost 4 bases and 7 bases, in that order; junction bases with no gene match: 10. Here the CDR3 reads CASSLDGGAGNEQFF. In DNA, the CDR3 is TGCGCCAGCAGCCTGGACGGGGGGGCTGGAAATGAGCAGTTCTTC.

V is TRBV7-6 and J is TRBJ1-5, with unresolved D. The CDR3 sequence is 15 residues long. V lost 1 base and J 3 bases, leaving 10 bases between the germline ends. Germline V gene sequence: CDR1 SGHVS, CDR2 FNYEAQ. The CDR3 loop is CASSLGRAFNQPQHF. CDR3 bases: TGTGCCAGCAGCTTAGGGAGGGCCTTCAATCAGCCCCAGCATTTT.